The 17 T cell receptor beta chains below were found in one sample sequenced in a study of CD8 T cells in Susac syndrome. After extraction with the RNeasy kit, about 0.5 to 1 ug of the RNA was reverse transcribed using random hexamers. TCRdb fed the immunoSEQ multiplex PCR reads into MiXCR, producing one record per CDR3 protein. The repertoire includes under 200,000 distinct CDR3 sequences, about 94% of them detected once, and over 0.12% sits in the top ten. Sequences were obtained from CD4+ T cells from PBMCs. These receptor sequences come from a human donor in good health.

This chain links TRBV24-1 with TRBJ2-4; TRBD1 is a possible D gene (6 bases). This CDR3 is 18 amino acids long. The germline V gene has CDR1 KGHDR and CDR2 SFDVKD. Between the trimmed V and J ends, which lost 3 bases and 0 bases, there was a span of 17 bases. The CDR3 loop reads CATSDRHQGYLAKNIQYF. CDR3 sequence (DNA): TGTGCCACCAGTGATCGACATCAGGGGTACCTAGCCAAAAACATTCAGTACTTC.

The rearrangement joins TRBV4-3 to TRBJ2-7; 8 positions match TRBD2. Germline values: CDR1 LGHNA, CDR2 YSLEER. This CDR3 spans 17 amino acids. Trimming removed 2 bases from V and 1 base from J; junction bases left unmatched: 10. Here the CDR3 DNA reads TGCGCCAGCAGCCAACAGTTCGGTTTAGCGGGGTCCTACGAGCAGTACTTC. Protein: CASSQQFGLAGSYEQYF.

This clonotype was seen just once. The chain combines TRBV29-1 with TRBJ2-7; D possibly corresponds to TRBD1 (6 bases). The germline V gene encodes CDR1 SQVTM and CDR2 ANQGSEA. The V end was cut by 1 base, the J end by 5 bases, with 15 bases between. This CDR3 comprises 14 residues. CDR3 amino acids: CSVEGGQGFHEQYF. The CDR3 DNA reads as TGCAGCGTTGAAGGGGGTCAGGGGTTCCACGAGCAGTACTTC.

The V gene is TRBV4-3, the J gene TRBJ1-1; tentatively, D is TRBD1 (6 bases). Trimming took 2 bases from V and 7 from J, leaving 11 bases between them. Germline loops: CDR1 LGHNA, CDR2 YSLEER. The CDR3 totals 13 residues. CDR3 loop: CASSQSPRGEAFF. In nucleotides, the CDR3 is TGCGCCAGCAGCCAATCCCCCAGGGGTGAAGCTTTCTTT.

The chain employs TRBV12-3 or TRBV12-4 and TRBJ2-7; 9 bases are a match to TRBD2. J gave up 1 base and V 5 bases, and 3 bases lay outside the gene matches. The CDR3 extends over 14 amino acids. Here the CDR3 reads CASSQTSGSYEQYF. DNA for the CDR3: TGTGCCAGCAGTCAGACTAGCGGTTCCTACGAGCAGTACTTC.

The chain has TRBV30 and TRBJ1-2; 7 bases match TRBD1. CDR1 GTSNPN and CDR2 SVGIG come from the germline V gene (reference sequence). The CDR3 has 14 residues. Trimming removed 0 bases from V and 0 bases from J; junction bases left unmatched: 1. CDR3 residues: CAWSVGTANYGYTF. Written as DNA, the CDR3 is TGTGCCTGGAGTGTCGGGACAGCTAACTATGGCTACACCTTC.

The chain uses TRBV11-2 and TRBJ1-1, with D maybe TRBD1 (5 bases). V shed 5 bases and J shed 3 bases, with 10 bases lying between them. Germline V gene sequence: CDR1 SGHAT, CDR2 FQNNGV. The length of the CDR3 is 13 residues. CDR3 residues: CASSHQGYTEAFF. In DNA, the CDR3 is TGTGCCAGCAGCCATCAGGGTTACACTGAAGCTTTCTTT.

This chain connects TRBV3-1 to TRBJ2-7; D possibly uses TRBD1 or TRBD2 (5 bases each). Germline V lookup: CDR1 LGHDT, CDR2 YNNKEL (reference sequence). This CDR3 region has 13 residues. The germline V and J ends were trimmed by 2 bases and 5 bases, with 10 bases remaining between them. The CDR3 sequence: CASSQRGLDEQYF. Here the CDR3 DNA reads TGTGCCAGCAGCCAACGGGGCCTGGACGAGCAGTACTTC.

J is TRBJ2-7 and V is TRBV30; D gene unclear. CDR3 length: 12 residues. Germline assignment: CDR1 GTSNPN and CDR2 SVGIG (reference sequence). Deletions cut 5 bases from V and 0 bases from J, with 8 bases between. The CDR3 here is CAWGPLSYEQYF. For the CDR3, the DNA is TGTGCCTGGGGGCCCCTCTCCTACGAGCAGTACTTC.

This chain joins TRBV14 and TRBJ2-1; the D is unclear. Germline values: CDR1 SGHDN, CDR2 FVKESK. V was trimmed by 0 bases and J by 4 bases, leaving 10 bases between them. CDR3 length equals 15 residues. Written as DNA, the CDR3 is TGTGCCAGCAGCCAAGATACCGGAGAGTACAATGAGCAGTTCTTC. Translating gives CASSQDTGEYNEQFF.

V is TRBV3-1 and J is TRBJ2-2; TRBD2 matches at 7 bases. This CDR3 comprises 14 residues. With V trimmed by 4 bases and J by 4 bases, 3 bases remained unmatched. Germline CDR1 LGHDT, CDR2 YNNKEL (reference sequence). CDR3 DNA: TGTGCCAGCAGCCGACTAGCCACCACCGGGGAGCTGTTTTTT. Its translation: CASSRLATTGELFF. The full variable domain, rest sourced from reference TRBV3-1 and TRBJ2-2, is DTAVSQTPKYLVTQMGNDKSIKCEQNLGHDTMYWYKQDSKKFLKIMFSYNNKELIINETVPNRFSPKSPDKAHLNLHINSLELGDSAVYFCASSRLATTGELFFGEGSRLTVL.

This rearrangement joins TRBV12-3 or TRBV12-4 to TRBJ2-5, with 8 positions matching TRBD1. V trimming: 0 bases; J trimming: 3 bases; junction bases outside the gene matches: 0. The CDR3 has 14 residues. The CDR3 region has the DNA TGTGCCAGCAGTTTAGCGACAGGGGAAGAGACCCAGTACTTC. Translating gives CASSLATGEETQYF.

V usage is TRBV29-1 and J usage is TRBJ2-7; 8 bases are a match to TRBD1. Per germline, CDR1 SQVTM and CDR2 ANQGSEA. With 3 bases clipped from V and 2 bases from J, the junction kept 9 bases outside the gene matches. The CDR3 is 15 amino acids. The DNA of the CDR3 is TGCAGCGTTGAGGCCGGGACAGGCAACCCCTACGAGCAGTACTTC. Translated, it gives CSVEAGTGNPYEQYF.

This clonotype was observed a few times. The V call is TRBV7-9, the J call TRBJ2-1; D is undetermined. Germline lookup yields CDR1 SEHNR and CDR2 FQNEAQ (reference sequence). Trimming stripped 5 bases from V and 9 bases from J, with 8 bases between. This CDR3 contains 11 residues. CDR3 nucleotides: TGTGCCAGCAGCAACGGACCTGAGCAGTTCTTC. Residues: CASSNGPEQFF.

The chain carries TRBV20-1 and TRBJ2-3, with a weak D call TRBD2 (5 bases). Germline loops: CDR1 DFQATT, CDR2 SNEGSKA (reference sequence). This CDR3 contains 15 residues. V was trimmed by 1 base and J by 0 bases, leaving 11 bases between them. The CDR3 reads CSARGLSTSTDTQYF. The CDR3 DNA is TGCAGTGCTAGAGGACTATCAACTAGCACAGATACGCAGTATTTT.

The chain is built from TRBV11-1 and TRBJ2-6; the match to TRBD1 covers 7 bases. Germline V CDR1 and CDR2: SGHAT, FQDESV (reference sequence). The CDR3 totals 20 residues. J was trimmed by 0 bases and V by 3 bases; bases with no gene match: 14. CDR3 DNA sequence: TGTGCCAGCAGCTTTCGTGCCTCGGGACAGACCAGCTCTGGGGCCAACGTCCTGACTTTC. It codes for CASSFRASGQTSSGANVLTF.

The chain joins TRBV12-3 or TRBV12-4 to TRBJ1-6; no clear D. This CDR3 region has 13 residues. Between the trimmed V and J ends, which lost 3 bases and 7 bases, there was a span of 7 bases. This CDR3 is CASSLLLNSPLHF. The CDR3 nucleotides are TGTGCCAGCAGTTTGTTACTGAATTCACCCCTCCACTTT.